The 25 T cell receptor beta chains below were found in one sample sequenced in a study of T cell repertoires in cytomegalovirus infection. Using its own MiXCR run on the reads, TCRdb lists one record per CDR3 protein. This table holds some 700,000 distinct CDR3 sequences, under 40% found once. What was sequenced was PBMCs. The receptors come from a human donor in good health (CMV status not recorded). Some clones in this sample may be carry-over from other donors' samples.

J is TRBJ2-7 and V is TRBV20-1; a weak D match, TRBD1 (6 bases). This CDR3 region has 15 residues. V was clipped by 4 bases and J by 1 base, with 17 bases between them. Germline values: CDR1 DFQATT, CDR2 SNEGSKA (reference sequence). The CDR3 region is CSATTIYGQSYEQYF. The DNA for the CDR3 is TGCAGTGCTACAACCATATACGGACAGTCCTACGAGCAGTACTTC.

V and J are TRBV7-8 and TRBJ2-1, with D possibly being TRBD2 (6 bases). The CDR3 totals 17 residues. Germline CDR1 reads SGHVS; CDR2 reads FQNEAQ. Trimming stripped 7 bases from V and 0 bases from J, with 19 bases between. In DNA, the CDR3 is TGTGCCAGCAACGACGCGGGGTTCACCAGCTCCTACAATGAGCAGTTCTTC. Amino acids: CASNDAGFTSSYNEQFF.

This clonotype was seen only a few times. The genes are TRBV10-3 and TRBJ2-3; 14 positions match TRBD2. After removal of 4 bases from V and 3 bases from J, the junction contained 3 bases not matched to a gene. The CDR3 loop spans 16 amino acids. CDR1 ENHRY and CDR2 SYGVKD come from the germline V gene. CDR3 protein: CAISAGTSGRTDTQYF. In DNA, the CDR3 is TGTGCCATCAGTGCGGGGACTAGCGGGAGAACAGATACGCAGTATTTT.

V and J are TRBV6-1 and TRBJ1-1; weak D call: TRBD1 (6 bases). The V and J ends lost 5 bases and 7 bases respectively, with 11 bases between them. The germline gives CDR1 MNHNS, CDR2 SASEGT. The CDR3 consists of 12 residues. The CDR3 reads CASSRTANEAFF. CDR3 nucleotides: TGTGCCAGCAGTCGGACAGCAAATGAAGCTTTCTTT.

V and J are TRBV20-1 and TRBJ1-6; D is unclear. Trimming removed 5 bases at V and 7 bases at J, with 12 bases between. CDR3 length equals 13 residues. The germline V gene has CDR1 DFQATT and CDR2 SNEGSKA (reference sequence). The CDR3 spells CSASGRKNSPLHF. As DNA, the CDR3 is TGCAGTGCTTCCGGGAGGAAAAATTCACCCCTCCACTTT.

This clonotype has a count of ten or more. This chain connects TRBV12-3 or TRBV12-4 to TRBJ2-4; 7 bases map to TRBD2. Trimming removed 8 bases from V and 5 bases from J; junction bases left unmatched: 12. The CDR3 covers 15 residues. The CDR3 reads CASSVRGREQNIQYF. Written as DNA, the CDR3 is TGTGCCAGCTCCGTTCGAGGGAGGGAGCAAAACATTCAGTACTTC.

In this sample, this clonotype turned up a few times. This chain connects TRBV10-3 to TRBJ2-1, with no clear D. The CDR3 extends over 16 amino acids. Per germline, CDR1 ENHRY and CDR2 SYGVKD. V lost 2 bases and J lost 0, with 11 bases in between. The CDR3 is CAISEARRSSYNEQFF. The DNA for the CDR3 is TGTGCCATCAGTGAGGCCCGGCGCAGCTCCTACAATGAGCAGTTCTTC.

J is TRBJ1-1 and V is TRBV30; unclear D gene. CDR1 GTSNPN and CDR2 SVGIG come from the germline V gene (reference sequence). This CDR3 is built from 12 residues. Trimming removed 0 bases at V and 2 bases at J, with 4 bases between. CDR3 sequence reads: CAWSVTNTEAFF. The CDR3 DNA reads as TGTGCCTGGAGTGTGACCAACACTGAAGCTTTCTTT.

This clonotype occurred a few times. The rearrangement links TRBV11-2 to TRBJ1-5; D ambiguous. This CDR3 spans 15 amino acids. Trimming took off 1 base at V and 7 bases at J, with 14 bases between the two ends. Germline V gene data show CDR1 as SGHAT and CDR2 as FQNNGV. CDR3 in amino acids: CASSLGVGSGQPQHF. CDR3 in DNA: TGTGCCAGCAGCTTAGGGGTGGGCTCAGGCCAGCCCCAGCATTTT.

This clonotype was seen ten or more times. This chain links TRBV11-2 with TRBJ1-1; 7 nucleotides match TRBD1. The CDR3 totals 17 residues. Germline values: CDR1 SGHAT, CDR2 FQNNGV. After removal of 2 bases from V and 0 bases from J, the junction contained 9 bases not matched to a gene. The CDR3: CASSLSPRQGLNTEAFF. The CDR3 DNA follows: TGTGCCAGCAGCTTAAGTCCCCGACAGGGTTTGAACACTGAAGCTTTCTTT.

This clonotype appeared a few times. Written as DNA, the CDR3 is TGTGCCATCGGAGGGACAGGGAAACTCTACGAGCAGTACTTC. Protein product: CAIGGTGKLYEQYF. The chain is built from TRBV6-4 and TRBJ2-7, with 9 bases identical to TRBD1. V gave up 10 bases and J gave up 3 bases; unmatched junction bases: 10. The CDR3 consists of 14 residues. In germline, CDR1 is MRHNA, CDR2 SNTAGT.

With regard to this clonotype: Likely a read error: the CDR3 ends without its conserved phenylalanine or tryptophan. The limits of the CDR3 on the DNA are not certain, so only TCRdb's listed CDR3 is given. The genes are TRBV7-9 and TRBJ2-1; the table names TRBD1, a call not compared with the DNA. Inclusive of both ends, the CDR3 amounts to 13 amino acids. Germline V lookup: CDR1 SEHNR, CDR2 FQNEAQ (reference sequence). This CDR3 reads CATSRGGTPLSVL.

V usage is TRBV2 and J usage is TRBJ1-1; 11 bases line up with TRBD1. The V gene's germline CDR1 is SNHLY and CDR2 FYNNEI. The V gene end was trimmed by 8 bases and the J gene end by 5 bases; junction bases not matched to a gene: 4. The CDR3 contains 13 residues. DNA for the CDR3: TGTGCCAGCCAGGGACAGGGGGTAACTGAAGCTTTCTTT. This codes for CASQGQGVTEAFF.

This clonotype was detected a few times. CDR3 in amino acids: CASSLGGGGDYGYTF. The CDR3 DNA follows: TGTGCCAGCAGCTTAGGGGGGGGCGGAGACTATGGCTACACCTTC. The chain links TRBV7-9 to TRBJ1-2; D is possibly TRBD1 (6 bases). CDR1 and CDR2 (germline): SEHNR, FQNEAQ (reference sequence). This CDR3 contains 15 residues. V gave up 1 base and J gave up 3 bases, with 12 bases separating them.

The rearrangement uses TRBV6-1 and TRBJ1-5; 11 bases are a match to TRBD1. V dropped 4 bases and J dropped 7; count of bases not matched to a gene: 9. The CDR3 loop spans 16 amino acids. Germline V lookup: CDR1 MNHNS, CDR2 SASEGT. The chain's CDR3 is CASSAMLRDRGQPQHF. As DNA, the CDR3 is TGTGCCAGCAGTGCGATGCTCCGGGACAGGGGGCAGCCCCAGCATTTT.

The rearrangement joins TRBV12-3 or TRBV12-4 to TRBJ1-6; D is uncertain. The CDR3 extends over 14 amino acids. Trimming stripped 2 bases from V and 5 bases from J, with 7 bases between. As DNA, the CDR3 is TGTGCCAGCAGTTTAATTCCGCATAATTCACCCCTCCACTTT. Translation gives CASSLIPHNSPLHF.

This clonotype has more than one count but fewer than ten. The chain joins TRBV5-4 to TRBJ2-5; D remains unclear. Germline V gene lookup returns CDR1 SGHNT and CDR2 YYREEE (reference sequence). There are 12 residues in the CDR3. Trimming stripped 4 bases from V and 5 bases from J, with 9 bases between. The CDR3 reads CASSAIGETQYF. The CDR3 region has the DNA TGTGCCAGCAGCGCGATCGGGGAGACCCAGTACTTC.

This chain uses TRBV5-5 with TRBJ2-7; 12 bases match TRBD1. V was clipped by 5 bases and J by 3 bases; unmatched bases: 6. CDR1 and CDR2 (germline): SGHKS, YYEKEE (reference sequence). The CDR3 has 15 residues. The CDR3 coding sequence is TGTGCCAGCAGGGGGACAGGGGGCATGGTCTACGAGCAGTACTTC. Its translation is CASRGTGGMVYEQYF.

In this sample, this clonotype turned up a few times. The chain employs TRBV7-9 and TRBJ2-7; 8 nucleotides align to TRBD1. With V trimmed by 7 bases and J by 6 bases, 17 bases remained unmatched. Germline lookup yields CDR1 SEHNR and CDR2 FQNEAQ (reference sequence). This CDR3 is 16 amino acids long. The CDR3 DNA reads as TGTGCCAGCACCCAGCTGGGATCGCAGGGGGCAGGCGAGCAGTACTTC. Protein product: CASTQLGSQGAGEQYF.

This clonotype came up a few times. The J gene is TRBJ2-1, the V gene TRBV28, with 10 positions matching TRBD2. This CDR3 is 16 amino acids long. After removal of 2 bases from V and 6 bases from J, the junction contained 7 bases not matched to a gene. Germline CDR1 and CDR2: MDHEN and SYDVKM. Here the CDR3 DNA reads TGTGCCAGCAGTTTAGTGTCTAGCGGGAGAGGCAATGAGCAGTTCTTC. Amino acids: CASSLVSSGRGNEQFF.

This clonotype was recorded many times. The J gene is TRBJ1-5, the V gene TRBV7-6, with a weak D call TRBD1 (6 bases). The CDR3 runs 17 residues. Trimming took 1 base from V and 2 from J, leaving 15 bases between them. CDR1 and CDR2 from the germline V gene are SGHVS and FNYEAQ. The CDR3 sequence: CASSLGTAEHGNQPQHF. CDR3 sequence (DNA): TGTGCCAGCAGCTTAGGGACAGCGGAGCATGGCAATCAGCCCCAGCATTTT.

This chain uses TRBV23-1 with TRBJ1-1; D unresolved. TRBV23-1 is identified as an open reading frame with a role that is uncertain. The CDR3 runs to 13 residues. Trimming cost V 3 bases and J 2 bases, with 7 bases left between them. CDR3 loop: CASSQRSNTEAFF. CDR3 coding DNA: TGCGCCAGCAGTCAGAGGAGCAACACTGAAGCTTTCTTT.

This clonotype has only a few counts. The J gene is TRBJ1-2, the V gene TRBV6-1; TRBD1 is a possible D gene (5 bases). The length of the CDR3 is 15 residues. The V gene's germline CDR1 is MNHNS and CDR2 SASEGT. The V gene lost 4 bases and the J gene lost 0 bases, with 12 bases spanning the gap. CDR3 nucleotides: TGTGCCAGCAGTGGGGGACCGCAGTCTAACTATGGCTACACCTTC. Translated, it gives CASSGGPQSNYGYTF.

This clonotype was counted between two and nine times. The chain recombines TRBV12-3 or TRBV12-4 with TRBJ2-5; TRBD2 matches at 8 bases. This CDR3 comprises 15 residues. Germline trimming cut 6 bases from V and 2 bases from J; bases unmatched to any gene: 8. The CDR3 reads CASSRRAGAQETQYF. The CDR3 coding sequence is TGTGCCAGCAGCCGTAGAGCGGGGGCACAAGAGACCCAGTACTTC.

The rearrangement links TRBV7-3 to TRBJ1-1; 12 bases align to TRBD1. The CDR3 is 19 amino acids. Germline loops: CDR1 SGHTA, CDR2 FQGTGA. Germline trimming cut 4 bases from V and 2 bases from J; bases unmatched to any gene: 14. CDR3 residues: CASSSQLRGQGAYNTEAFF. DNA for the CDR3: TGTGCCAGCAGCTCCCAATTGAGGGGACAGGGGGCTTACAACACTGAAGCTTTCTTT.